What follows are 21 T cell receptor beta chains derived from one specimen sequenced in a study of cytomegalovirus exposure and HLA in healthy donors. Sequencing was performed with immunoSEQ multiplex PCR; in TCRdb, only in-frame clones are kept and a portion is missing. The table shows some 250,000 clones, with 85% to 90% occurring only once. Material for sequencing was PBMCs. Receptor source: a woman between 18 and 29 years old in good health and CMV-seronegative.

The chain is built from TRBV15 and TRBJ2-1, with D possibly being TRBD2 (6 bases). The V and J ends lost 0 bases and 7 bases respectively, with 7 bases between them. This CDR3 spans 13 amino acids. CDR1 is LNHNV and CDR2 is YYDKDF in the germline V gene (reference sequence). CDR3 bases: TGTGCCACCAGCAGAGAAGGGAGGAATGAGCAGTTCTTC. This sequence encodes CATSREGRNEQFF.

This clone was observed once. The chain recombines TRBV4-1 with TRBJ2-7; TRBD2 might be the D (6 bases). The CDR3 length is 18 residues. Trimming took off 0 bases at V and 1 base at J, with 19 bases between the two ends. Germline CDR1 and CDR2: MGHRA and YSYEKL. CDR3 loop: CASSQEAAGYRRSYEQYF. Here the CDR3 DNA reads TGCGCCAGCAGCCAAGAGGCTGCGGGGTACCGACGATCCTACGAGCAGTACTTC.

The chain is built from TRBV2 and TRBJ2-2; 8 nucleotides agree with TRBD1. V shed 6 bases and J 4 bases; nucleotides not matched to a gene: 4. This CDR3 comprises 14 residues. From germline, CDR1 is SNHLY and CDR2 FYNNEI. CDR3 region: CASRPGTGTGELFF. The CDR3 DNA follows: TGTGCCAGCAGACCCGGGACAGGCACCGGGGAGCTGTTTTTT.

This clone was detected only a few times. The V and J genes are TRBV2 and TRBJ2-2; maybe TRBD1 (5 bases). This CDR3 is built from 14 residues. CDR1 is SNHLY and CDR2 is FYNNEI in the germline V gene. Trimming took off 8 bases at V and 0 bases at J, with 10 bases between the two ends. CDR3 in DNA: TGTGCCAGCTCAGGACAAACGAACACCGGGGAGCTGTTTTTT. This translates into CASSGQTNTGELFF. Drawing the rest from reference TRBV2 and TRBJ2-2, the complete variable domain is EPEVTQTPSHQVTQMGQEVILRCVPISNHLYFYWYRQILGQKVEFLVSFYNNEISEKSEIFDDQFSVERPDGSNFTLKIRSTKLEDSAMYFCASSGQTNTGELFFGEGSRLTVL.

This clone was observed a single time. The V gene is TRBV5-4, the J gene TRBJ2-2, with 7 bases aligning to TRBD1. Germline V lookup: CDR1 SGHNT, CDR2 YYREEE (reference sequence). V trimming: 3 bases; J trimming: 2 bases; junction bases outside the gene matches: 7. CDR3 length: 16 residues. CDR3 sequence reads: CASSWLTGPNTGELFF. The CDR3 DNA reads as TGTGCCAGCAGCTGGTTGACAGGGCCAAACACCGGGGAGCTGTTTTTT.

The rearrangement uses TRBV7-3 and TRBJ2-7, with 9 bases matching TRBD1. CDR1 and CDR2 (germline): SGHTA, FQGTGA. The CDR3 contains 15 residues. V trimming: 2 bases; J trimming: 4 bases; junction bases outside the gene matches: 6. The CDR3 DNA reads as TGTGCCAGCAGCTTAGGGACAGGGTATGATTACGAGCAGTACTTC. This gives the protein CASSLGTGYDYEQYF. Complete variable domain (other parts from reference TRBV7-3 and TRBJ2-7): GAGVSQTPSNKVTEKGKYVELRCDPISGHTALYWYRQSLGQGPEFLIYFQGTGAADDSGLPNDRFFAVRPEGSVSTLKIQRTERGDSAVYLCASSLGTGYDYEQYFGPGTRLTVT.

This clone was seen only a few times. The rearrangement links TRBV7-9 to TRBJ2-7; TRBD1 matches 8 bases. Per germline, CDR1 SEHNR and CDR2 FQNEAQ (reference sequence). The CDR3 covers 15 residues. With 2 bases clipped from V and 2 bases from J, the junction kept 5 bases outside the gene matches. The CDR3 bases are TGTGCCAGCAGCTTATCGGACAGGGCGGCCTACGAGCAGTACTTC. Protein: CASSLSDRAAYEQYF.

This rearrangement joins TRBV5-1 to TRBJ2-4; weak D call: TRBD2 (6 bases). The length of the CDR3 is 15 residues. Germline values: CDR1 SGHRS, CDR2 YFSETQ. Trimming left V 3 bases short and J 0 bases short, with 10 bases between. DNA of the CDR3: TGCGCCAGCAGCTCCGGGGGACTAGCCAAAAACATTCAGTACTTC. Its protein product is CASSSGGLAKNIQYF.

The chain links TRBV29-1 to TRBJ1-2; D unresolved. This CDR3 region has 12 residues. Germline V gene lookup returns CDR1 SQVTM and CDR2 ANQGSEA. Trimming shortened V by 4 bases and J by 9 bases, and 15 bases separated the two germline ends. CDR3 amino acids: CSVVDSVMRYTF. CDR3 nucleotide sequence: TGCAGCGTTGTAGATTCGGTCATGCGCTACACCTTC.

CDR3 DNA: TGTGCCAGTAGTATTGTCGGAGGCCCGAATCAGCCCCAGCATTTT. As protein: CASSIVGGPNQPQHF. The chain uses TRBV19 and TRBJ1-5; D remains ambiguous. The CDR3 is 15 residues long. Per germline, CDR1 LNHDA and CDR2 SQIVND (reference sequence). The germline V and J ends were trimmed by 3 bases and 4 bases, with 13 bases remaining between them.

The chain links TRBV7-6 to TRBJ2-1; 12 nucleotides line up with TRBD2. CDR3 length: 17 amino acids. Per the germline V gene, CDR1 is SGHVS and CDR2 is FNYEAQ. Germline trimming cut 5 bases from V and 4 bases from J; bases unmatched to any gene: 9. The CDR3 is CASSSASSGGAYNEQFF. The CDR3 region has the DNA TGTGCCAGCAGCAGCGCGTCTAGCGGGGGGGCTTACAATGAGCAGTTCTTC.

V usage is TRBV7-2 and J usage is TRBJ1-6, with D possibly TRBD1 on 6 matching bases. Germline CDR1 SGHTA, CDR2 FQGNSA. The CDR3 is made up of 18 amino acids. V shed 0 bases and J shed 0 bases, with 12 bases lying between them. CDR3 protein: CASSLALRGGSYNSPLHF. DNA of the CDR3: TGTGCCAGCAGCTTAGCCCTGAGGGGGGGCTCCTATAATTCACCCCTCCACTTT.

CDR3 nucleotide sequence: TGCGCCAGCAGCCCCGGACTAGCGGGGACCCTCGCAGATACGCAGTATTTT. Amino acid sequence: CASSPGLAGTLADTQYF. The rearrangement joins TRBV4-3 to TRBJ2-3; TRBD2 agrees at 12 bases. The V and J ends lost 4 bases and 4 bases, in that order; junction bases with no gene match: 9. This CDR3 region has 17 residues. Germline lookup yields CDR1 LGHNA and CDR2 YSLEER.

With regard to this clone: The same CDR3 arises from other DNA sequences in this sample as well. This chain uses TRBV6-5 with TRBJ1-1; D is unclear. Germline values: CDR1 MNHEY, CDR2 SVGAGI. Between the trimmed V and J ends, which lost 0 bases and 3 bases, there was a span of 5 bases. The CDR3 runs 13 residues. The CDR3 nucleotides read TGTGCCAGCAGTTACTCTTCGGACACTGAAGCTTTCTTT. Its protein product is CASSYSSDTEAFF.

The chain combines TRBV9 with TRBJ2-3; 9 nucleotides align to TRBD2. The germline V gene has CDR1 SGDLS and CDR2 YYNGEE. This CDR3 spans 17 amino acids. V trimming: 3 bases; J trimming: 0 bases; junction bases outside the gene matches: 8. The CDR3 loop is CASSDSLAGDSTDTQYF. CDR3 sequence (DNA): TGTGCCAGCAGCGATTCCTTAGCGGGGGATAGCACAGATACGCAGTATTTT.

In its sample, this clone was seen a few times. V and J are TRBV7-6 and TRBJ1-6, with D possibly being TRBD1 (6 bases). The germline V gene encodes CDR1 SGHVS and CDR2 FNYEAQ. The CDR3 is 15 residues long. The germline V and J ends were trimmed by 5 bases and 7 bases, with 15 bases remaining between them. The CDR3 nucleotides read TGTGCCAGCAGCCCGGGGGGGGCTTGGAATTCACCCCTCCACTTT. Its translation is CASSPGGAWNSPLHF.

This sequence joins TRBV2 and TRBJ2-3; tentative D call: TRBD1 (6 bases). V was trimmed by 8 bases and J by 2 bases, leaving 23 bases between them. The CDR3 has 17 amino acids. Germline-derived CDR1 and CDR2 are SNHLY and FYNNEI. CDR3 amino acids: CASGPTGDTISTDTQYF. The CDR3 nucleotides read TGTGCCAGCGGACCTACCGGGGACACCATTTCCACAGATACGCAGTATTTT. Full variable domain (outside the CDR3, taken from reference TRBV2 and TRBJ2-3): EPEVTQTPSHQVTQMGQEVILRCVPISNHLYFYWYRQILGQKVEFLVSFYNNEISEKSEIFDDQFSVERPDGSNFTLKIRSTKLEDSAMYFCASGPTGDTISTDTQYFGPGTRLTVL.

CDR3: CASSGLRTSGSTDTQYF. The CDR3 coding sequence is TGTGCCAGCAGTGGGCTCCGGACTAGCGGGAGCACAGATACGCAGTATTTT. The genes are TRBV27 and TRBJ2-3, with TRBD2 matching 11 bases. The CDR3 has 17 residues. Germline V gene lookup returns CDR1 MNHEY and CDR2 SMNVEV (reference sequence). Trimming at V came to 5 bases and at J to 0 bases, leaving 7 bases not matched to a gene.

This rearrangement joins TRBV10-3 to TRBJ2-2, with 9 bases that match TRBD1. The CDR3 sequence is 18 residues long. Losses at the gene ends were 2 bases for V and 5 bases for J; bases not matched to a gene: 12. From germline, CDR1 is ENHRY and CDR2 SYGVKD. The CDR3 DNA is TGTGCCATCAGTGAGGAACTCCGGGACAGGGTCTTAACCGGGGAGCTGTTTTTT. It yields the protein CAISEELRDRVLTGELFF.

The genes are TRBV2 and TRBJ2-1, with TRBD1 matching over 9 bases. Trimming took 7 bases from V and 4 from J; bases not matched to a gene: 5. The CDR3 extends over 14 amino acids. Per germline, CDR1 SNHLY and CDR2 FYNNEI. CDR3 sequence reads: CASTQGTGYNEQFF. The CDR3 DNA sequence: TGTGCCAGCACCCAAGGGACAGGGTACAATGAGCAGTTCTTC.

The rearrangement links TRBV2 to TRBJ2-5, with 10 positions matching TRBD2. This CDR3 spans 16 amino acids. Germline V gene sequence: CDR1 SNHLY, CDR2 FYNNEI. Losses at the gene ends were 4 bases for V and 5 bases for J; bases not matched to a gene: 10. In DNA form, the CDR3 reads TGTGCCAGCAGTGGGGATCGTAGCGGGGGGATCGAGACCCAGTACTTC. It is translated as CASSGDRSGGIETQYF.